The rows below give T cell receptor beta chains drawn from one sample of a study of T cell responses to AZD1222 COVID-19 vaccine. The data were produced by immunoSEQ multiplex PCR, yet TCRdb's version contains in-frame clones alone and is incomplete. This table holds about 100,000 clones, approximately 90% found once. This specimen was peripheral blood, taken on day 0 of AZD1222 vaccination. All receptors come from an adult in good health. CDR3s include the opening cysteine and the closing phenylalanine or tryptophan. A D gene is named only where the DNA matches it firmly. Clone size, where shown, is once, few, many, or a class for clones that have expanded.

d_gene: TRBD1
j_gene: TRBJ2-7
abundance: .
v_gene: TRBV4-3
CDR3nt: TGCGCCAGCAGCCTTGACAGGGGAGGTTTTGCGTACGAGCAGTACTTC
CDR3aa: CASSLDRGGFAYEQYF

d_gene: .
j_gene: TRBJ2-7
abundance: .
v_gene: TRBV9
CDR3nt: TGTGCCAGCAGCCCTCGACAAGGGGAAGCCTACGAGCAGTACTTC
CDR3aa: CASSPRQGEAYEQYF

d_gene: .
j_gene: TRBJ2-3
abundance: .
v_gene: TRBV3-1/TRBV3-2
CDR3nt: TGTGCCAGCAGCCAAGTAGTTGGGCGGGTGAAAGACACAGATACGCAGTATTTT
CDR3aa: CASSQVVGRVKDTDTQYF

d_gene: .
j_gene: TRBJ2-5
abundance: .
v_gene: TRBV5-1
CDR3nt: TGCGCCAGCAGCTTGGACGAGACCCAGTACTTC
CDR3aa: CASSLDETQYF

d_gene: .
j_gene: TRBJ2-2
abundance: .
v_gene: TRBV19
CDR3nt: TGTGCCAGTAGTTCCGGCCTGACCGGGGAGCTGTTTTTT
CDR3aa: CASSSGLTGELFF

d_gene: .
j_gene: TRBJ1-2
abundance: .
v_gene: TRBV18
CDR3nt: TGTGCCAGCTCACCACAGACCGGGCTAGAGGGCTACACCTTC
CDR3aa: CASSPQTGLEGYTF

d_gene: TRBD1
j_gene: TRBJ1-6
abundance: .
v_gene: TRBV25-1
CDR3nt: TGTGCCAGCAGACCCGACAGGGGATACTTTTCACCCCTCCACTTT
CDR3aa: CASRPDRGYFSPLHF

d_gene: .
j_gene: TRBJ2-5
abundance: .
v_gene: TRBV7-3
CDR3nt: TGTGCCAGCAGCTTGGAGGGGGAACAAGAGACCCAGTACTTC
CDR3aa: CASSLEGEQETQYF

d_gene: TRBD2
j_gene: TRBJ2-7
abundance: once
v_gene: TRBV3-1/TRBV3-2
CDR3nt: TGTGCCAGCAGCCGAAGCGGGGAGTCCTACGAGCAGTACTTC
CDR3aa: CASSRSGESYEQYF

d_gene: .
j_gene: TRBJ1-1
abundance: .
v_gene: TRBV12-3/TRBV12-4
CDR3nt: TGTGCCTCGAGACCCAGGAACACTGAAGCTTTCTTT
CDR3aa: CASRPRNTEAFF

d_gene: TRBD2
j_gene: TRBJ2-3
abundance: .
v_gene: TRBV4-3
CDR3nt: TGCGCCAGCAGCCAAGAGGGGAGCGGGGGGGTGGATACGCAGTATTTT
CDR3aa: CASSQEGSGGVDTQYF

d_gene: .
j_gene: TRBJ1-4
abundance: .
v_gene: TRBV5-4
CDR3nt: TGTGCCAGCAGCTTGGGAGGGGCAGGGGCTGACGGTGAAAAACTGTTTTTT
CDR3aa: CASSLGGAGADGEKLFF

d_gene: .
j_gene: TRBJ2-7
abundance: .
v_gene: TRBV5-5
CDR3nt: TGTGCCAGCAGCTTGTCTGGCAGTTCGGAGCAGTACTTC
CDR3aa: CASSLSGSSEQYF

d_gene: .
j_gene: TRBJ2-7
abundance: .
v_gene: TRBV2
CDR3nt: TGTGCCAGCAGTGCCTACAGCTACGAGCAGTACTTC
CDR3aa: CASSAYSYEQYF

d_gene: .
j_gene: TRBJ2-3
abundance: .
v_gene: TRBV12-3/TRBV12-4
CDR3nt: TGTGCCAGTCGCCAAGGGGGCACAGATACGCAGTATTTT
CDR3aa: CASRQGGTDTQYF